This T cell receptor beta chain was identified during a study of cytomegalovirus exposure and HLA in healthy donors. This CDR3 region has 18 residues. J lost 8 bases, V lost 6 bases, and 19 bases had no gene match. Germline CDR1 and CDR2: MGHDK and SYGVNS. The PCR was carried out with 60 Vbeta primers and 13 Jbeta primers. The assay was immunoSEQ multiplex PCR, and TCRdb's table has in-frame clones only and misses some. Seen here are approximately 90,000 clones, roughly three quarters observed once, and the top ten hold around 3.4%. This clone was observed at least ten times. This clonotype originated in a man aged 30-40 years in good health and CMV-seronegative. Material: PBMCs. The rearrangement joins TRBV25-1 to TRBJ1-4, with TRBD1 matching 9 bases. The CDR3 DNA reads TGTGCCAGCAGCCCTCTGGGTATACTTGGGACAGGGAAGGAAAAACTGTTTTTT. Protein: CASSPLGILGTGKEKLFF.